These 30 T cell receptor beta chains came from one sample sequenced in a study of CD8 T cells in ankylosing spondylitis. Using its own MiXCR run on the 5' RACE reads, TCRdb lists one record per CDR3 protein. The sample holds nearly 350,000 distinct CDR3 sequences, 14% to 15% seen once. The sequencing input was blood, either unsorted or a sorted T cell fraction (not recorded which). Every receptor here comes from a male donor with ankylosing spondylitis or in good health (not recorded which).

The chain links TRBV5-1 to TRBJ2-3; 9 bases agree with TRBD2. This CDR3 has 16 residues. Per the germline V gene, CDR1 is SGHRS and CDR2 is YFSETQ. The junction had 12 bases not matched to a gene; V was cut back by 4 bases and J by 6 bases. This CDR3 is CASSPHLREGLDTQYF. As DNA, the CDR3 is TGCGCCAGCAGCCCGCATTTGCGGGAGGGCTTGGATACGCAGTATTTT.

The rearrangement uses TRBV11-2 and TRBJ2-3; D assignment may be TRBD1 or TRBD2 (5 bases each). CDR3 length: 13 amino acids. Trimming took 3 bases from V and 4 from J, leaving 8 bases between them. Germline V gene data show CDR1 as SGHAT and CDR2 as FQNNGV. The CDR3 reads CASSFGASDTQYF. CDR3 nucleotide sequence: TGTGCCAGCAGCTTCGGGGCGTCAGATACGCAGTATTTT. The full variable domain, completed using reference TRBV11-2 and TRBJ2-3, is EAGVAQSPRYKIIEKRQSVAFWCNPISGHATLYWYQQILGQGPKLLIQFQNNGVVDDSQLPKDRFSAERLKGVDSTLKIQPAKLEDSAVYLCASSFGASDTQYFGPGTRLTVL.

This clonotype was counted only a few times. The V and J genes are TRBV7-2 and TRBJ1-1; D remains ambiguous. The CDR3 extends over 13 amino acids. The germline V gene has CDR1 SGHTA and CDR2 FQGNSA. Between the trimmed V and J ends, which lost 4 bases and 4 bases, there was a span of 10 bases. The CDR3 here is CASSSVWATEAFF. In DNA, the CDR3 is TGTGCCAGCAGCTCCGTTTGGGCCACTGAAGCTTTCTTT.

This clonotype was detected a few times. The chain recombines TRBV24-1 with TRBJ2-3; the D gene could be TRBD1 or TRBD2 (5 bases each). Per the germline V gene, CDR1 is KGHDR and CDR2 is SFDVKD. V lost 7 bases to trimming and J lost 2 bases, with 6 bases between them. This CDR3 has 12 residues. The CDR3, as DNA: TGTGCCACCAGCGGGACCACAGATACGCAGTATTTT. Translated, it gives CATSGTTDTQYF.

The chain employs TRBV7-2 and TRBJ1-1; a weak D match, TRBD1 (5 bases). The V and J ends lost 3 bases and 1 base respectively, with 12 bases between them. The CDR3 runs 15 residues. The germline CDR1 and CDR2 sequences are SGHTA and FQGNSA. For the CDR3, the DNA is TGTGCCAGCAGCTTGGAGGGACGGCCGAACACTGAAGCTTTCTTT. As protein: CASSLEGRPNTEAFF.

V and J are TRBV2 and TRBJ1-5, with D tentatively TRBD1 (6 bases). In germline, CDR1 is SNHLY, CDR2 FYNNEI. Trimming cost V 6 bases and J 7 bases, with 13 bases left between them. The CDR3 is made up of 13 amino acids. CDR3 protein: CASRGGPGQPQHF. CDR3 nucleotides: TGTGCCAGCAGGGGGGGGCCAGGACAGCCCCAGCATTTT.

The chain uses TRBV18 and TRBJ2-5; tentatively, D is TRBD1 (6 bases). The CDR3 is 17 residues long. V lost 3 bases and J lost 3, with 20 bases in between. CDR1 is KGHSH, CDR2 LQKENI, per germline. CDR3 in DNA: TGTGCCAGCTCACCGACTGGGGGCGCGGGCTCGAAAGAGACCCAGTACTTC. Protein product: CASSPTGGAGSKETQYF.

This clonotype came up a few times. The rearrangement uses TRBV7-8 and TRBJ1-4, with D perhaps matching TRBD1 (5 bases). Looked up from germline, CDR1 is SGHVS and CDR2 is FQNEAQ. This CDR3 has 14 amino acids. Trimming removed 5 bases at V and 2 bases at J, with 9 bases between. The CDR3 sequence is CASSKEGTNEKLFF. The CDR3 DNA reads TGTGCCAGCAGCAAGGAGGGGACTAATGAAAAACTGTTTTTT.

V gene TRBV5-1 combines with J gene TRBJ2-7; D may correspond to TRBD1 or TRBD2 (5 bases each). Germline values: CDR1 SGHRS, CDR2 YFSETQ. The CDR3 consists of 13 residues. Trimming took 3 bases from V and 6 from J, leaving 13 bases between them. CDR3 region: CASSSAGTSEQYF. The CDR3 DNA reads as TGCGCCAGCAGCTCCGCTGGGACGTCCGAGCAGTACTTC.

V is TRBV5-1 and J is TRBJ1-1; D remains unclear. The germline V gene encodes CDR1 SGHRS and CDR2 YFSETQ. Trimming cost V 2 bases and J 2 bases, with 16 bases left between them. The CDR3 loop spans 16 amino acids. The CDR3 loop reads CASSLDLSGGNTEAFF. In DNA, the CDR3 is TGCGCCAGCAGCTTAGATCTCTCGGGTGGAAACACTGAAGCTTTCTTT.

The table lists this clonotype with a few counts. The rearrangement uses TRBV29-1 and TRBJ2-3; D unresolved. CDR1 is SQVTM, CDR2 ANQGSEA, per germline. V lost 3 bases and J 2 bases, leaving 12 bases between the germline ends. The CDR3 is made up of 14 amino acids. The CDR3: CSVDKGLATDTQYF. CDR3 in DNA: TGCAGCGTTGACAAAGGGCTCGCCACAGATACGCAGTATTTT.

This clonotype was counted a few times. The rearrangement links TRBV4-1 to TRBJ2-5; D may be TRBD1 (5 bases). The V and J ends lost 1 base and 4 bases respectively, with 13 bases between them. Germline loops: CDR1 MGHRA, CDR2 YSYEKL. This CDR3 is built from 15 residues. As DNA, the CDR3 is TGCGCCAGCAGCCAAGTTCATGCTGGGGCAGAGACCCAGTACTTC. As protein: CASSQVHAGAETQYF.

This chain joins TRBV11-2 and TRBJ2-7, with 9 bases that match TRBD1. The CDR3 consists of 13 residues. The trim removed 5 bases at V and 5 bases at J, leaving 4 bases unmatched. Germline CDR1 and CDR2: SGHAT and FQNNGV. In DNA form, the CDR3 reads TGTGCCAGCAGCGCAACAGGGGGCCACGAGCAGTACTTC. Its translation: CASSATGGHEQYF.

This sequence joins TRBV20-1 and TRBJ2-1, with 16 bases lining up with TRBD2. There are 16 residues in the CDR3. Germline CDR1 DFQATT, CDR2 SNEGSKA (reference sequence). CDR3 nucleotides: TGCTCGACCGGGACTAGCGGGGGGGCCACGTATGGTGAGCAGTTCTTC. It yields the protein CSTGTSGGATYGEQFF.

The sample holds a few counts of this clonotype. This chain joins TRBV6-1 and TRBJ2-2; D not resolved. This CDR3 has 14 residues. Germline V gene sequence: CDR1 MNHNS, CDR2 SASEGT. Trimming left V 2 bases short and J 6 bases short, with 10 bases between. This chain's CDR3 is CASSEHVKSGELFF. The CDR3 coding sequence is TGTGCCAGCAGTGAACATGTTAAATCCGGGGAGCTGTTTTTT.

This clonotype was seen a handful of times. The V gene is TRBV11-2, the J gene TRBJ2-7; D possibly matches TRBD1 or TRBD2 (6 bases each). The V and J ends lost 6 bases and 5 bases respectively, with 14 bases between them. There are 13 residues in the CDR3. Germline V gives CDR1 SGHAT, CDR2 FQNNGV. The CDR3 bases are TGTGCCAGCAGGGGGGCGGGGTACGACGAGCAGTACTTC. This encodes CASRGAGYDEQYF.

In its sample, this clonotype was seen many times. The chain joins TRBV5-1 to TRBJ2-1; unclear D gene. Germline CDR1 and CDR2: SGHRS and YFSETQ. V was clipped by 0 bases and J by 5 bases, with 6 bases between them. CDR3 length equals 13 residues. CDR3 nucleotides: TGCGCCAGCAGCTTGGGAGTCAACAATGAGCAGTTCTTC. This sequence encodes CASSLGVNNEQFF.

This clonotype has just a few counts. This chain links TRBV2 with TRBJ2-7; the D gene could be TRBD1 or TRBD2 (5 bases each). This CDR3 has 14 amino acids. With 5 bases removed from V and 3 bases from J, the gap between germline ends came to 14 bases. Germline assignment: CDR1 SNHLY and CDR2 FYNNEI. The CDR3, as DNA: TGTGCCAGCAGTCCGAGGGGCGGACACTACGAGCAGTACTTC. Translation gives CASSPRGGHYEQYF.

This clonotype has only a few counts. The chain is built from TRBV20-1 and TRBJ2-1, with D tentatively TRBD2 (6 bases). This CDR3 contains 17 residues. Trimming stripped 0 bases from V and 4 bases from J, with 19 bases between. Germline CDR1 reads DFQATT; CDR2 reads SNEGSKA (reference sequence). The CDR3 sequence: CSAREYRAAGPYNEQFF. The CDR3 nucleotides are TGCAGTGCTAGAGAGTATCGCGCGGCGGGGCCTTACAATGAGCAGTTCTTC.

This rearrangement joins TRBV3-1 to TRBJ2-3, with D perhaps matching TRBD2 (6 bases). This CDR3 region has 14 residues. V was cut by 10 bases and J by 3 bases, with 17 bases left in between. The germline gives CDR1 LGHDT, CDR2 YNNKEL (reference sequence). CDR3 protein: CATRRDTTTDTQYF. The DNA of the CDR3 is TGTGCCACCAGGAGGGATACCACGACAGATACGCAGTATTTT.

The chain joins TRBV24-1 to TRBJ2-7; D is undetermined. Germline V gives CDR1 KGHDR, CDR2 SFDVKD. The CDR3 sequence is 15 residues long. V was pared by 1 base and J by 0 bases, with 9 bases between. CDR3 amino acids: CATSDFNEASYEQYF. CDR3 in DNA: TGTGCCACCAGTGATTTTAATGAGGCCTCCTACGAGCAGTACTTC.

This clonotype was seen ten or more times. The CDR3: CSARKGYDYGYTF. DNA for the CDR3: TGCAGTGCTAGAAAGGGGTACGACTATGGCTACACCTTC. The rearrangement uses TRBV20-1 and TRBJ1-2; D might be TRBD1 (5 bases). The CDR3 spans 13 residues. Germline V gene sequence: CDR1 DFQATT, CDR2 SNEGSKA (reference sequence). The V end was cut by 2 bases, the J end by 3 bases, with 10 bases between.

CDR3 sequence: CSAEPGSKIYTEAFF. DNA of the CDR3: TGCAGTGCGGAACCGGGCTCCAAAATCTACACTGAAGCTTTCTTT. V usage is TRBV20-1 and J usage is TRBJ1-1; no firm D call. The CDR3 extends over 15 amino acids. The V end lost 6 bases, the J end lost 3 bases, and 20 bases lay between the germline ends. Per germline, CDR1 DFQATT and CDR2 SNEGSKA (reference sequence).

This clonotype was seen repeatedly, ten times or more. The chain combines TRBV6-1 with TRBJ2-7; D remains ambiguous. V was trimmed by 2 bases and J by 2 bases, leaving 7 bases between them. CDR1 and CDR2 from the germline V gene are MNHNS and SASEGT. The CDR3 sequence is 13 residues long. DNA for the CDR3: TGTGCCAGCAGTGAAACAGTAGCCTACGAGCAGTACTTC. Translated: CASSETVAYEQYF.

The chain recombines TRBV5-1 with TRBJ1-1; D is possibly TRBD1 (5 bases). In germline, CDR1 is SGHRS, CDR2 YFSETQ. The V gene lost 4 bases and the J gene lost 11 bases, with 15 bases spanning the gap. The length of the CDR3 is 12 residues. The CDR3 DNA reads as TGCGCCAGCAGCCCGGGGACTCCTCCGGCTTTCTTT. Protein: CASSPGTPPAFF.

The chain combines TRBV5-1 with TRBJ2-7, with 9 bases matching TRBD1. CDR3 length: 14 amino acids. Trimming cost V 4 bases and J 7 bases; bases outside gene matches: 9. Germline CDR1 and CDR2: SGHRS and YFSETQ. CDR3 bases: TGCGCCAGCAGCCCGGTGGGACAGGGTGGGGAGCAGTACTTC. It codes for CASSPVGQGGEQYF. Filled out from reference TRBV5-1 and TRBJ2-7, the complete variable domain reads KAGVTQTPRYLIKTRGQQVTLSCSPISGHRSVSWYQQTPGQGLQFLFEYFSETQRNKGNFPGRFSGRQFSNSRSEMNVSTLELGDSALYLCASSPVGQGGEQYFGPGTRLTVT.

This clonotype was detected only a few times. The V and J genes are TRBV25-1 and TRBJ2-5; the match to TRBD1 covers 8 bases. CDR1 MGHDK and CDR2 SYGVNS come from the germline V gene. This CDR3 region has 15 residues. V shed 2 bases and J 4 bases; nucleotides not matched to a gene: 6. CDR3 nucleotide sequence: TGTGCCAGCAGTGAACTCGGACAGGGTACAGAGACCCAGTACTTC. As protein: CASSELGQGTETQYF.

This clonotype was seen a few times. The chain links TRBV5-6 to TRBJ2-5, with D tentatively TRBD1 (5 bases). V was trimmed by 0 bases and J by 5 bases, leaving 14 bases between them. The germline V gene has CDR1 SGHDT and CDR2 YYEEEE. The CDR3 extends over 15 amino acids. The CDR3 nucleotides read TGTGCCAGCAGCTTGGCCCCAGGGCCGAGGGAGACCCAGTACTTC. It encodes CASSLAPGPRETQYF.

This clonotype was counted only a few times. V is TRBV5-1 and J is TRBJ2-3; D possibly corresponds to TRBD1 (6 bases). CDR1 SGHRS and CDR2 YFSETQ come from the germline V gene. This CDR3 contains 16 residues. V lost 1 base to trimming and J lost 2 bases, with 14 bases between them. Written as DNA, the CDR3 is TGCGCCAGCAGCTTGCAGGGGCCGATGCACACAGATACGCAGTATTTT. It encodes CASSLQGPMHTDTQYF.

Only a few counts were recorded for this clonotype. This sequence joins TRBV11-2 and TRBJ2-7, with a weak D call TRBD2 (6 bases). There are 15 residues in the CDR3. The V gene lost 1 base and the J gene lost 5 bases, with 15 bases spanning the gap. Germline CDR1 and CDR2: SGHAT and FQNNGV. CDR3 sequence (DNA): TGTGCCAGCAGCTTAGGGGACTGGGCCTTAAACGAGCAGTACTTC. Translation gives CASSLGDWALNEQYF.